This T cell receptor beta chain comes out of a study of blood T cells in healthy people across ages. Study-level points and caveats: The CMV status of each donor remained undetermined, and this could have confounded shifts in expanded clonotypes.

The study drew donors from healthy Caucasian individuals in Russia aged about 6 to 90. This clonotype was observed a single time. Its cognate antigen is unknown. The junction had 6 bases not matched to a gene; V was cut back by 4 bases and J by 6 bases. Germline CDR1 and CDR2: MRHNA and SNTAGT. This CDR3 region has 14 residues. PCR was performed a second time for about 7 to 12 cycles using a sample-barcoded 5' primer and a J-beta primer mix. TCRdb ran MiXCR on the 5' RACE reads and lists one entry per CDR3 protein. This sample yields about 1 million distinct CDR3 sequences, of which 35% to 55% are seen a single time; 18% belongs to the top ten.

The sequence was collected from a woman aged 60-75 years in good health. Input material: blood. The V gene is TRBV6-4, the J gene TRBJ2-1; 7 bases are a match to TRBD2. This chain's CDR3 is CASSAGAGSNEQFF. CDR3 bases: TGTGCCAGCAGTGCAGGAGCGGGGAGCAATGAGCAGTTCTTC.